Listed below are T cell receptor beta chains from one sample, sequenced in a study of T cells after yellow fever vaccination. TCRdb re-analysed the 5' RACE reads in MiXCR, keeping a single row per CDR3 protein. Of over 300,000 distinct CDR3 sequences in the sample, about 4% were seen once. Sequenced material: PBMCs, taken 5 days after the yellow fever booster vaccination. These receptors were obtained from a man between 18 and 35 years old who received the YFV17D yellow fever vaccine. CDR3s leave out the opening cysteine and the closing phenylalanine or tryptophan. Fields, in order: V gene, CDR3 protein.

V: TRBV7-2; CDR3: ASSTILDLSYGYT
V: TRBV4-2; CDR3: ASSQGEGSSYGYT
V: TRBV11-2; CDR3: ASSSQGGRQETQY
V: TRBV6-2/TRBV6-3; CDR3: ASRPAGHEQF
V: TRBV21-1; CDR3: ASRGPEGETQY
V: TRBV29-1; CDR3: SAQGGYHGYT
V: TRBV20-1; CDR3: SARGADQETQY
V: TRBV2; CDR3: ASIPPLRLAKNIQY
V: TRBV29-1; CDR3: SVARDWGYNEQF
V: TRBV20-1; CDR3: SAKGQTTGGELF
V: TRBV5-4; CDR3: ASSVDRGYGYT
V: TRBV12-3/TRBV12-4; CDR3: ASSLGQGALATNEKLF
V: TRBV6-6; CDR3: ASSLRQGQRYEQY
V: TRBV29-1; CDR3: SVDVVSSYNEQF
V: TRBV7-9; CDR3: ASSLRRDSPLH
V: TRBV9; CDR3: ASQLGGLARQPQH
V: TRBV7-9; CDR3: ASSYWTGEIGELF
V: TRBV27; CDR3: ASRRAFEGSPLH
V: TRBV4-2; CDR3: ASSRDRLGAEQY
V: TRBV10-2; CDR3: ASSETTASTDTQY
V: TRBV12-3/TRBV12-4; CDR3: ASREARAEAF
V: TRBV4-1; CDR3: ASSQVLGPTLEPAKNIQY
V: TRBV19; CDR3: ASSIRDTLYGYT
V: TRBV20-1; CDR3: SARVAAPEQF
V: TRBV7-2; CDR3: ASSFRGEETQY
V: TRBV7-9; CDR3: ASRPGQGESYGYT
V: TRBV28; CDR3: ASTGTGGNEQF
V: TRBV29-1; CDR3: SVGQDPYEQY
V: TRBV7-2; CDR3: ASSQTGSPPDTQY
V: TRBV5-5; CDR3: ASSLAPAGGPDEQF
V: TRBV28; CDR3: ASSIRGWAF
V: TRBV11-2; CDR3: ASSLDLGTTVTQY
V: TRBV7-2; CDR3: ASSLVQGWDEQF
V: TRBV5-1; CDR3: ASSVGTPTYQETQY
V: TRBV7-2; CDR3: ASSLDQGITGELF
V: TRBV9; CDR3: ASSPFGGSSYNEQF
V: TRBV6-5; CDR3: ASSGLSGSSYNEQF
V: TRBV12-3/TRBV12-4; CDR3: ASILGGGADTQY
V: TRBV5-4; CDR3: ASSRGGLGQGGYNEQF
V: TRBV12-3/TRBV12-4; CDR3: ASSSGRRNTGELF
V: TRBV7-8; CDR3: ATLGWEADTQY
V: TRBV7-2; CDR3: ASSLDRTGGYT
V: TRBV5-1; CDR3: ASSIGGAEGNEQF
V: TRBV7-3; CDR3: ASSAQRGRYNEQF
V: TRBV7-2; CDR3: ASSRIPGTSINEQF
V: TRBV20-1; CDR3: SARDRLRVLH
V: TRBV20-1; CDR3: SAEGGASTDTQY
V: TRBV4-3; CDR3: ASSRQGGDEQY
V: TRBV20-1; CDR3: SAQRGEKLF
V: TRBV5-1; CDR3: ASSLASGQFDYEQY
V: TRBV7-8; CDR3: ASSSQAGTNTGELF
V: TRBV6-5; CDR3: ASRTGPWGSGYT
V: TRBV20-1; CDR3: SARVTGRGLNEQF